This TCR beta chain was observed in a study of blood T cell repertoires in COVID-19. At the level of the study: Acute and convalescent COVID-19 specimens originated in the United States, Italy and Spain.

V lost 4 bases and J lost 8; bases outside the gene matches: 9. The CDR3 has 14 residues. Germline CDR1 reads SGHNT; CDR2 reads YYREEE (reference sequence). Sequencing used immunoSEQ multiplex PCR; TCRdb keeps in-frame clones, though not all of them. This sample carries approximately 74,000 clones, about 86% of them seen once, and the ten largest clones take around 2%. The specimen sequenced was peripheral blood. The clonotype comes from a woman of 80 years or more with active or convalescent COVID-19. The chain recombines TRBV5-4 with TRBJ1-3; 7 nucleotides match TRBD1. The CDR3 spells CASSRGQLVDTIYF. In DNA, the CDR3 is TGTGCCAGCAGCCGGGGACAGCTGGTGGACACCATATATTTT.